This TCR beta chain was identified during a study of blood T cell repertoires in COVID-19. Generated by immunoSEQ multiplex PCR, the TCRdb table keeps only in-frame clones and is missing some. Here the sample spans 200,000 to 250,000 clones, about 79% being singletons. This clone was seen a single time. Trimming removed 0 bases from V and 5 bases from J, with 15 bases in between. The CDR3 is 17 residues long. The germline V gene encodes CDR1 SGHDT and CDR2 YYEEEE. The V and J genes are TRBV5-6 and TRBJ1-6; tentatively, D is TRBD1 (5 bases). This receptor was obtained from a human donor in a cohort sampled during active COVID-19. The sample was peripheral blood. The CDR3 is CASSLASVRGNNSPLHF. In DNA, the CDR3 is TGTGCCAGCAGCTTGGCGAGCGTGCGGGGGAATAATTCACCCCTCCACTTT.